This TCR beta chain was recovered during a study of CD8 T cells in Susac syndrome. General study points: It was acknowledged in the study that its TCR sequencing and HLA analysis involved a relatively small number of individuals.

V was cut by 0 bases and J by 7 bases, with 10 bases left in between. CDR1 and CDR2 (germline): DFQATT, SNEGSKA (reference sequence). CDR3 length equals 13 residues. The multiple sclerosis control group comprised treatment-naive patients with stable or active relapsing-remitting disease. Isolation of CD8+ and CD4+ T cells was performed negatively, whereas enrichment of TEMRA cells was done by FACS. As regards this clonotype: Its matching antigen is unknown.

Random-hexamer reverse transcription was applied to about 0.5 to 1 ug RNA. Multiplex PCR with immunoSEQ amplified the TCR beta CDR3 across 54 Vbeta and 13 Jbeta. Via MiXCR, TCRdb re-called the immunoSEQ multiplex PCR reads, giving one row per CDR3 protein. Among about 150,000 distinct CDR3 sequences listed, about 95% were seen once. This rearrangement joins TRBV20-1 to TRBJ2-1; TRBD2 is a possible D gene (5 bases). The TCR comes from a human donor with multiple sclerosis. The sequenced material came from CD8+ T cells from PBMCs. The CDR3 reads CSARDDTSNEQFF. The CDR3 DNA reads TGCAGTGCTAGAGATGACACTAGTAATGAGCAGTTCTTC.